These 17 T cell receptor beta chains were all obtained from the same sample, sequenced in a study of T-cell memory formation after mild COVID-19. TCRdb itself ran the 5' RACE reads through MiXCR, one entry per CDR3 protein. This table has 300,000 or so distinct CDR3 sequences, around 16% appearing once. Specimen: PBMCs or a T cell subset sorted from them (not recorded which). The receptors derive from a young man who had mild COVID-19 (a few samples of this study predate the infection). Cell type and time point are not known.

This clonotype appeared many times. The J gene is TRBJ2-3, the V gene TRBV4-2; TRBD1 aligns across 7 bases. Germline CDR1 is LGHNA and CDR2 is YNFKEQ. With 3 bases clipped from V and 5 bases from J, the junction kept 11 bases outside the gene matches. The CDR3 is made up of 16 amino acids. This CDR3 is CASSQRPGQFIDTQYF. The CDR3 coding sequence is TGTGCCAGCAGCCAGAGACCGGGACAGTTCATAGATACGCAGTATTTT.

The V call is TRBV18, the J call TRBJ2-5; D possibly uses TRBD1 or TRBD2 (5 bases each). This CDR3 spans 17 amino acids. Germline V gene lookup returns CDR1 KGHSH and CDR2 LQKENI. V shed 8 bases and J shed 3 bases, with 25 bases lying between them. As DNA, the CDR3 is TGTGCCAGCCTAACACAACAACAACGGGACGCTGAAGAGACCCAGTACTTC. Its translation: CASLTQQQRDAEETQYF.

J is TRBJ2-1 and V is TRBV7-2, with a weak D call TRBD2 (6 bases). V lost 2 bases to trimming and J lost 4 bases, with 12 bases between them. The CDR3 sequence is 15 residues long. Germline assignment: CDR1 SGHTA and CDR2 FQGNSA. DNA of the CDR3: TGTGCCAGCAGCTTACACGGGGGAGATTACAATGAGCAGTTCTTC. It yields the protein CASSLHGGDYNEQFF.

Only a few counts were recorded for this clonotype. The rearrangement links TRBV2 to TRBJ1-2, with D tentatively TRBD1 (5 bases). Per germline, CDR1 SNHLY and CDR2 FYNNEI. The CDR3 is 16 residues long. V was cut by 0 bases and J by 7 bases, with 18 bases left in between. DNA of the CDR3: TGTGCCAGCAGTGAAGCGCTAGGCACAGGATCTTTTGGCTACACCTTC. Amino acids: CASSEALGTGSFGYTF.

This clonotype came up a few times. V is TRBV20-1 and J is TRBJ1-5; D perhaps matches TRBD1 (5 bases). Germline V gene lookup returns CDR1 DFQATT and CDR2 SNEGSKA (reference sequence). Trimming removed 1 base at V and 9 bases at J, with 13 bases between. This CDR3 has 13 residues. CDR3 protein: CSARGPGSGPQHF. The CDR3 nucleotides read TGCAGTGCTAGAGGTCCAGGGTCGGGGCCCCAGCATTTT.

There are a few counts of this clonotype. The chain carries TRBV11-2 and TRBJ2-2, with TRBD1 matching over 9 bases. The J segment lost 1 base and the V segment lost 8 bases, leaving 8 bases of the junction unmatched. The CDR3 runs 16 residues. Germline V gene lookup returns CDR1 SGHAT and CDR2 FQNNGV. For the CDR3, the DNA is TGTGCCAGCGCTTACAGGGACAGGGAGAACACCGGGGAGCTGTTTTTT. The encoded protein is CASAYRDRENTGELFF.

This rearrangement joins TRBV29-1 to TRBJ2-6; 9 bases fit TRBD1. V was clipped by 4 bases and J by 2 bases; unmatched bases: 3. Germline V gene sequence: CDR1 SQVTM, CDR2 ANQGSEA. The CDR3 extends over 15 amino acids. The CDR3 DNA follows: TGCAGCGTTGCACAGGGGGCCACTGGGGCCAACGTCCTGACTTTC. It yields the protein CSVAQGATGANVLTF.

The CDR3 protein is CASSQAGVAGEAFF. The DNA for the CDR3 is TGCGCCAGCAGCCAAGCCGGGGTGGCAGGGGAAGCTTTCTTT. This chain connects TRBV4-1 to TRBJ1-1; possible D gene TRBD1, 5 bases. The V and J ends lost 1 base and 8 bases respectively, with 14 bases between them. This CDR3 is 14 amino acids long. The germline gives CDR1 MGHRA, CDR2 YSYEKL.

The chain employs TRBV24-1 and TRBJ1-5; D is undetermined. CDR1 KGHDR and CDR2 SFDVKD come from the germline V gene. This CDR3 has 12 residues. The V gene lost 5 bases and the J gene lost 2 bases, with 3 bases spanning the gap. The CDR3 loop is CATSGRNQPQHF. DNA of the CDR3: TGTGCCACCAGTGGTCGCAATCAGCCCCAGCATTTT.

This chain uses TRBV19 with TRBJ2-1; TRBD2 aligns across 12 bases. V dropped 5 bases and J dropped 4; count of bases not matched to a gene: 3. This CDR3 region has 15 residues. Germline V gives CDR1 LNHDA, CDR2 SQIVND (reference sequence). Written as DNA, the CDR3 is TGTGCCAGTAGTTGGACTAGCGGGGAGTACAATGAGCAGTTCTTC. This codes for CASSWTSGEYNEQFF.

The chain links TRBV4-1 to TRBJ2-3, with D possibly being TRBD2 (6 bases). This CDR3 region has 16 residues. V was shortened by 2 bases and J by 6 bases, with 18 bases between the two germline ends. CDR1 and CDR2 from the germline V gene are MGHRA and YSYEKL. CDR3 sequence (DNA): TGCGCCAGCAGCCAAACGACCGGGACTGGGAGGGATACGCAGTATTTT. It codes for CASSQTTGTGRDTQYF.

There are many counts of this clonotype. The chain joins TRBV7-9 to TRBJ2-1; a weak D match, TRBD1 (5 bases). Germline-derived CDR1 and CDR2 are SEHNR and FQNEAQ (reference sequence). The CDR3 extends over 17 amino acids. The V end was cut by 5 bases, the J end by 4 bases, with 21 bases between. CDR3 in amino acids: CASSPRTRETVYNEQFF. Written as DNA, the CDR3 is TGTGCCAGCAGCCCCCGCACCAGGGAAACGGTTTACAATGAGCAGTTCTTC.

The chain links TRBV2 to TRBJ1-2; no clear D. The CDR3 loop spans 13 amino acids. Trimming took 4 bases from V and 2 from J, leaving 8 bases between them. Germline V gene lookup returns CDR1 SNHLY and CDR2 FYNNEI. In nucleotides, the CDR3 is TGTGCCAGCAGTGCCGAGGTGAACTATGGCTACACCTTC. Translated: CASSAEVNYGYTF.

The chain combines TRBV20-1 with TRBJ2-5; possible D gene TRBD2, 7 bases. The germline V and J ends were trimmed by 5 bases and 5 bases, with 12 bases remaining between them. The CDR3 runs to 12 residues. Germline CDR1 DFQATT, CDR2 SNEGSKA (reference sequence). The CDR3 loop is CSAPEGGETQYF. The CDR3, as DNA: TGCAGTGCTCCCGAGGGGGGGGAGACCCAGTACTTC.

This clonotype has a handful of counts. The chain recombines TRBV13 with TRBJ2-6; possible D gene TRBD2, 6 bases. Trimming took off 5 bases at V and 0 bases at J, with 14 bases between the two ends. The germline V gene has CDR1 PRHDT and CDR2 FYEKMQ (reference sequence). This CDR3 is built from 17 residues. CDR3 sequence reads: CASSPGGTGSGANVLTF. CDR3 nucleotide sequence: TGTGCCAGCAGCCCGGGCGGGACCGGCTCTGGGGCCAACGTCCTGACTTTC.

This clonotype has only a few counts. This chain connects TRBV4-1 to TRBJ2-5; D perhaps matches TRBD2 (5 bases). The germline V gene encodes CDR1 MGHRA and CDR2 YSYEKL. V was trimmed by 0 bases and J by 5 bases, leaving 10 bases between them. This CDR3 spans 14 amino acids. As DNA, the CDR3 is TGCGCCAGCAGCCAAGACCGGGGTTGGGAGACCCAGTACTTC. Translated, it gives CASSQDRGWETQYF.

The sample holds a few counts of this clonotype. This sequence joins TRBV6-5 and TRBJ2-1; 7 positions agree with TRBD1. After removal of 8 bases from V and 3 bases from J, the junction contained 7 bases not matched to a gene. Germline lookup yields CDR1 MNHEY and CDR2 SVGAGI. This CDR3 comprises 14 residues. The CDR3 here is CASSRDSNYNEQFF. The CDR3 bases are TGTGCCAGCTCCCGGGACAGCAACTACAATGAGCAGTTCTTC.